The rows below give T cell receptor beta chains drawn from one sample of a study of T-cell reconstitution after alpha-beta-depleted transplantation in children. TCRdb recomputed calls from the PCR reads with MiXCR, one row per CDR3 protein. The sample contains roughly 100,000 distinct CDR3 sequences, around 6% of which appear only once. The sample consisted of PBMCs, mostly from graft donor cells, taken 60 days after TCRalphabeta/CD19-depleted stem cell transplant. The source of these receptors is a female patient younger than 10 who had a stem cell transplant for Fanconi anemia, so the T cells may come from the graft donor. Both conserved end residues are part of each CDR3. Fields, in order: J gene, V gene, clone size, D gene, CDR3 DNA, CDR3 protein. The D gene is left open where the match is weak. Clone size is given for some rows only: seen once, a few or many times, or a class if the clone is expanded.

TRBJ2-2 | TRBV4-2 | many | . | TGTGCCAGCAGCCAAGGCCAGAACACCGGGGAGCTGTTTTTT | CASSQGQNTGELFF
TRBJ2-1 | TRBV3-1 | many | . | TGTGCCAGCAGCCACCGGTACAATGAGCAGTTCTTC | CASSHRYNEQFF
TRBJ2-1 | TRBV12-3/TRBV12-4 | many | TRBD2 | TGTGCCAGCAGACTAGCGGACGGTTACAATGAGCAGTTCTTC | CASRLADGYNEQFF
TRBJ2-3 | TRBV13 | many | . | TGTGCCAGCAGCTCAGGACCACTTCAGAGGGATACGCAGTATTTT | CASSSGPLQRDTQYF
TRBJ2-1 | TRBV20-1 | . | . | TGCAGCCCTAGGGGGGGTTACAATGAGCAGTTCTTC | CSPRGGYNEQFF
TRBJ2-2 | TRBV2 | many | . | TGTGCCAGCAGTGAAGCTTCGGAGGTGGGCGGGGAGCTGTTTTTT | CASSEASEVGGELFF
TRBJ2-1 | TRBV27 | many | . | TGTGCCAGCAGTTTCGGACACGGGACAAAGTACAATGAGCAGTTCTTC | CASSFGHGTKYNEQFF
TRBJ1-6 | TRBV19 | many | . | TGTGCCAGTACTCCGTCCTCGACAGCTTCACCCCTCCACTTT | CASTPSSTASPLHF
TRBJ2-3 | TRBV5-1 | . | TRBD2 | TGCGCCAGCAGCTTGGCGGGGGGGCCTCAGGATCATACGCAGTATTTT | CASSLAGGPQDHTQYF
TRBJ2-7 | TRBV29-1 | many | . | TGCAGCGTTGAAGATATAAGAAGGGTGAGGGGATACGAGCAGTACTTC | CSVEDIRRVRGYEQYF
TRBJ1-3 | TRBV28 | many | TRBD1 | TGTGCCAGCAGTTTGTCGGGACAGGGTGGAAACACCATATATTTT | CASSLSGQGGNTIYF
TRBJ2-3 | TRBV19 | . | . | TGTGCCATGGGCCCAGGGCTGACAGAATTTATAGATACGCAGTATTTT | CAMGPGLTEFIDTQYF
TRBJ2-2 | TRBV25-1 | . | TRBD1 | TGTGCCACTGACAGGGGGCAGGGCGGGGAGCTGTTTTTT | CATDRGQGGELFF
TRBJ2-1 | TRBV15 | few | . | TGTGCCACCAGCAGAGGAGGTGGGCTCTTCTACAATGAGCAGTTCTTC | CATSRGGGLFYNEQFF
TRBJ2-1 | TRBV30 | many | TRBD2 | TGTGCCTGGAGTGTCACTAGCGGGGGATACAATGAGCAGTTCTTC | CAWSVTSGGYNEQFF
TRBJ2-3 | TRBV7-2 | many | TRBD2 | TGTGCCAGCAGCTTAGTTCACGGGGGGGCCCATACGCAGTATTTT | CASSLVHGGAHTQYF
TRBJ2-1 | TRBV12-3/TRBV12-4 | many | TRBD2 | TGTGCCAGCAGTTTAATCTCTAGCGGGAGCGTAGAGCAGTTCTTC | CASSLISSGSVEQFF
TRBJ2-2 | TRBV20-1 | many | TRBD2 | TGCAGTGCCCCGACTAGCGGGAACACCGGGGAGCTGTTTTTT | CSAPTSGNTGELFF
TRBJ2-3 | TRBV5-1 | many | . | TGCGCCAGCAGCTCCATATACACAGATACGCAGTATTTT | CASSSIYTDTQYF
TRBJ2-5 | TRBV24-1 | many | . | TGTGCCACCAGTGACTATTCAACCGGGACGGAAGAAGAGACCCAGTACTTC | CATSDYSTGTEEETQYF
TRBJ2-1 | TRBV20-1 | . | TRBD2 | TGCAGTGCTAGAGGGACTAGCGGGGACTACAATGAGCAGTTCTTC | CSARGTSGDYNEQFF
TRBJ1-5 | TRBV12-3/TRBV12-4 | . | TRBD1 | TGTGCCAGCAGTTTAAGCAGGGGGCCGGGTCAGCCCCAGCATTTT | CASSLSRGPGQPQHF
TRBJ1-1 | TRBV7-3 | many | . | TGTGCCAGCAGCCCCGACAGATTTTACACTGAAGCTTTCTTT | CASSPDRFYTEAFF
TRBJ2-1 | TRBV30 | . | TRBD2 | TGTGCCTGGAGTACGGGACTAGCGGGAGTCAGGGAGCAGTTCTTC | CAWSTGLAGVREQFF
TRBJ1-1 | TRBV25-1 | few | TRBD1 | TGTGCCAGCAGTGAAGAGGGTTGGTCAGGGGGGTCCGACACTGAAGCTTTCTTT | CASSEEGWSGGSDTEAFF
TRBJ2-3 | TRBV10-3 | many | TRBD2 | TGTGCCATCAGCGGACTAGCGGGATGGGCAGATACGCAGTATTTT | CAISGLAGWADTQYF
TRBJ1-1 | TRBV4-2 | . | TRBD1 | TGTGCCAGCAGCCAAAGGGCGGACAGGGCGGACACTGGAGCTTTCTTT | CASSQRADRADTGAFF
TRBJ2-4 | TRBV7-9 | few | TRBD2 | TGTGCCAGCAGCCGCGGGAGGGGTGGAAACATTCAGTACTTC | CASSRGRGGNIQYF
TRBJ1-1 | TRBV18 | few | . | TGTGCCAGCGACCGCCTACCTTGGGATCAGGTGAACACTGAAGCTTTCTTT | CASDRLPWDQVNTEAFF
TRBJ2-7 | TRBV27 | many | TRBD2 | TGTGCCAGCAGTTTTGGGGGGGGAACCTACGAGCAGTACTTC | CASSFGGGTYEQYF
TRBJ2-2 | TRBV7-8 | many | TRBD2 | TGTGCCAGCAGCTTATCTTTTAGACTAGCGGGAGGTATCACCGGGGAGCTGTTTTTT | CASSLSFRLAGGITGELFF
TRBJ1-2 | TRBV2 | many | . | TGTGCCAGCTTCAGGGACTATGGCTACACCTTC | CASFRDYGYTF
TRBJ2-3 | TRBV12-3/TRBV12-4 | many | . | TGTGCCAGCAGTTTCGAGGATACGCAGTATTTT | CASSFEDTQYF
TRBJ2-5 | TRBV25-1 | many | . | TGTGCCAGCAGTGAACACGGCGACCAAGAGACCCAGTACTTC | CASSEHGDQETQYF
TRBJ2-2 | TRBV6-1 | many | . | TGTGCCAGCAGTCAGGCCGCAATCGGGGAGCTGTTTTTT | CASSQAAIGELFF
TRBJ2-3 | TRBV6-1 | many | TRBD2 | TGTGCCAGCAGTGAAGAACGGGGGGGCACAGATACGCAGTATTTT | CASSEERGGTDTQYF
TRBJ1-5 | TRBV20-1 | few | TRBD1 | TGCAGTGCTAGCGGTACAGGGGCCTTCAATCAGCCCCAGCATTTT | CSASGTGAFNQPQHF
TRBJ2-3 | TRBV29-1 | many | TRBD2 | TGCAGCGTTGAAGATTTCCAAGTATCGGGACTAGCGGGAATTTTAAGCACAGATACGCAGTATTTT | CSVEDFQVSGLAGILSTDTQYF
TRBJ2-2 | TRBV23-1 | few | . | TGCGCCAGCAGTCAGACGGACAGGAACACCGGGGAGCTGTTTTTT | CASSQTDRNTGELFF
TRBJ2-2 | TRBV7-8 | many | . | TGTGCCAGCAGCTTCGTTCGGCGCGGGGAGCTGTTTTTT | CASSFVRRGELFF
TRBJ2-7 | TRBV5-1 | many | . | TGCGCCAGCAGCTTGGAGGGCGCGGTCACCTCCTACGAGCAGTACTTC | CASSLEGAVTSYEQYF